The 6 T cell receptor beta chains below were found in one sample sequenced in a study of cytomegalovirus exposure and HLA in healthy donors (dated by TCRdb to 2016 to 2017). Preparation of the library involved the immunoSEQ multiplex PCR assay. The multiplex PCR relied on a mix of 60 forward primers for TCR Vbeta segments and 13 reverse primers for TCR Jbeta segments. The table comes from immuneACCESS by way of TCRdb, which keeps in-frame sequences with V and J called. Part of the clones is missing from these tables; in studies checked, under half for an unresolved V gene and the rest for unknown reasons. This sample holds about 220,000 clones; around 75% were observed only once. The top ten hold under 2% of the sample. Specimen: PBMCs. Receptors were obtained from a woman in her 30s in good health and CMV-seronegative.

This chain connects TRBV7-8 to TRBJ1-2; D gene unclear. This CDR3 has 13 residues. Germline V gene data show CDR1 as SGHVS and CDR2 as FQNEAQ. Trimming took off 2 bases at V and 7 bases at J, with 11 bases between the two ends. CDR3 sequence reads: CASSLSGRAGYTF. In DNA form, the CDR3 reads TGTGCCAGCAGCTTAAGTGGGCGAGCTGGCTACACCTTC.

The chain uses TRBV29-1 and TRBJ2-5, with 7 bases matching TRBD1. Near its end, the DNA agrees better with TRBJ2-7, so the J call may be wrong. CDR3 size: 18 residues. The germline V gene encodes CDR1 SQVTM and CDR2 ANQGSEA. This chain's CDR3 is CSVEGEAGGPPFSYEQYF. The CDR3 nucleotides read TGCAGCGTTGAAGGAGAGGCAGGGGGACCTCCCTTTTCCTACGAGCAGTACTTC.

The chain links TRBV11-2 to TRBJ2-5; TRBD2 aligns across 9 bases. This CDR3 spans 15 amino acids. The germline V gene has CDR1 SGHAT and CDR2 FQNNGV. The trim removed 2 bases at V and 2 bases at J, leaving 3 bases unmatched. Here the CDR3 reads CASSLPSGKQETQYF. The CDR3 region has the DNA TGTGCCAGCAGCTTACCTAGCGGGAAACAAGAGACCCAGTACTTC.

The chain couples TRBV14 to TRBJ2-5; 8 bases align to TRBD2. The CDR3 runs to 13 residues. The trim removed 4 bases at V and 5 bases at J, leaving 3 bases unmatched. Germline lookup yields CDR1 SGHDN and CDR2 FVKESK. Here the CDR3 DNA reads TGTGCCAGCAGCCCTACGGGGGGGGAGACCCAGTACTTC. This translates into CASSPTGGETQYF. The whole variable domain, filled in from reference TRBV14 and TRBJ2-5, reads EAGVTQFPSHSVIEKGQTVTLRCDPISGHDNLYWYRRVMGKEIKFLLHFVKESKQDESGMPNNRFLAERTGGTYSTLKVQPAELEDSGVYFCASSPTGGETQYFGPGTRLLVL.

The V gene is TRBV30, the J gene TRBJ1-1, with D perhaps TRBD1 (6 bases). The CDR3 is 13 residues long. In germline, CDR1 is GTSNPN, CDR2 SVGIG (reference sequence). V was cut by 5 bases and J by 5 bases, with 15 bases left in between. The CDR3 reads CAWDRMVGTEAFF. The CDR3 coding sequence is TGTGCCTGGGACAGGATGGTGGGTACTGAAGCTTTCTTT.

The J gene is TRBJ1-1, the V gene TRBV6-1, with 10 bases matching TRBD1. Germline loops: CDR1 MNHNS, CDR2 SASEGT. The CDR3 is 15 amino acids. V shed 6 bases, J shed 0 bases, and the junction held 4 bases outside the gene matches. The CDR3 loop is CASRGQGPMNTEAFF. CDR3 DNA: TGTGCCAGCAGGGGACAGGGGCCCATGAACACTGAAGCTTTCTTT.